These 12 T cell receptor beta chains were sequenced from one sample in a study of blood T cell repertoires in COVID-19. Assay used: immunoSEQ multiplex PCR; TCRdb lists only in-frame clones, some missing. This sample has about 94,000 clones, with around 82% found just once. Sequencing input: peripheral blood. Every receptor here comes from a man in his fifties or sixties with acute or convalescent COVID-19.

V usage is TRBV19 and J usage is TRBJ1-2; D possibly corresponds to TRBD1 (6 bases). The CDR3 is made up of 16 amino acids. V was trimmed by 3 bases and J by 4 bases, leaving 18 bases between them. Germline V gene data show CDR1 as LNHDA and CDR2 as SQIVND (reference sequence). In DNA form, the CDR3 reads TGTGCCAGTAGTATTCCTCAGGGGTCGCTACTCTATGGCTACACCTTC. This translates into CASSIPQGSLLYGYTF.

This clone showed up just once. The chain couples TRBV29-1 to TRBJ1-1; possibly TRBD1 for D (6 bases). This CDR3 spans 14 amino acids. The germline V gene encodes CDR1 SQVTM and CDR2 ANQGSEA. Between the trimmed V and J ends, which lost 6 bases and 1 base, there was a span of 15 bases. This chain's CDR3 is CSVYRDGTNTEAFF. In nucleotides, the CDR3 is TGCAGCGTATACAGGGACGGGACGAACACTGAAGCTTTCTTT.

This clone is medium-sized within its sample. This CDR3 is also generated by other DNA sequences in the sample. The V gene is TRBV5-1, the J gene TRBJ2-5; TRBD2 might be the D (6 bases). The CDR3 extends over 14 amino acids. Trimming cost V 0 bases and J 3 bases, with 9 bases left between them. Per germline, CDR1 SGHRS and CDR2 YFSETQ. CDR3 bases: TGCGCCAGCAGCTTGGATACGGGGGAAGAGACCCAGTACTTC. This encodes CASSLDTGEETQYF. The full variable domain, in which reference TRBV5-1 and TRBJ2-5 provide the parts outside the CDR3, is KAGVTQTPRYLIKTRGQQVTLSCSPISGHRSVSWYQQTPGQGLQFLFEYFSETQRNKGNFPGRFSGRQFSNSRSEMNVSTLELGDSALYLCASSLDTGEETQYFGPGTRLLVL.

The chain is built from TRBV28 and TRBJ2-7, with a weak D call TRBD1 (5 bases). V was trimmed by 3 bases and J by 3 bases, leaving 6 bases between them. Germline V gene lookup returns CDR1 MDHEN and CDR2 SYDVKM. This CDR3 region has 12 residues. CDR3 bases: TGTGCCAGCAGTTTTCAGGGCTACGAGCAGTACTTC. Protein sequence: CASSFQGYEQYF.

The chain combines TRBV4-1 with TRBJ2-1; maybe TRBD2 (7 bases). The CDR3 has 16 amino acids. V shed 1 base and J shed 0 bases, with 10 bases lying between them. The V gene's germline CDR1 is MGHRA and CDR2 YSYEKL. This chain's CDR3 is CASSQVGGPSYNEQFF. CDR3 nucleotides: TGCGCCAGCAGCCAAGTCGGGGGGCCCTCCTACAATGAGCAGTTCTTC.

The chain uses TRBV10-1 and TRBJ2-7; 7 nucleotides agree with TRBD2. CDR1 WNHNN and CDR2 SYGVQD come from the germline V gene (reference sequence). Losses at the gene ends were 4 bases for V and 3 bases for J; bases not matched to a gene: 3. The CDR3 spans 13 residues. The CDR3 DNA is TGCGCCAGCAGTGGCGGACTAGACTACGAGCAGTACTTC. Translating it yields CASSGGLDYEQYF.

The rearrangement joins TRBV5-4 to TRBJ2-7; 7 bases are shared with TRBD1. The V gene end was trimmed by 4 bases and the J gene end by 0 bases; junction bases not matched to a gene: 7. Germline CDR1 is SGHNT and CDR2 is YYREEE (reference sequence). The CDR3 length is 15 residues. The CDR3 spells CASSPGDRSSYEQYF. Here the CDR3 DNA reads TGTGCCAGCAGCCCTGGGGACAGATCCTCCTACGAGCAGTACTTC.

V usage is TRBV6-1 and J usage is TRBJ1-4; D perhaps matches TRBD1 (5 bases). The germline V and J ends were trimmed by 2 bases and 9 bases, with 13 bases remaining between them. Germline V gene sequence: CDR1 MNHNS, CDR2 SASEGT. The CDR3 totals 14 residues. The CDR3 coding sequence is TGTGCCAGCAGTGAACTCACAGGCTGGAAAAAACTGTTTTTT. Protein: CASSELTGWKKLFF.

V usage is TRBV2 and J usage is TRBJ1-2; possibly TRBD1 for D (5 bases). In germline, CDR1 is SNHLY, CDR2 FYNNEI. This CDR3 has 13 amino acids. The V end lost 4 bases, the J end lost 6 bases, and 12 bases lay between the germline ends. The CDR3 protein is CASSGTSFDGYTF. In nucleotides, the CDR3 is TGTGCCAGCAGTGGGACAAGCTTCGATGGCTACACCTTC.

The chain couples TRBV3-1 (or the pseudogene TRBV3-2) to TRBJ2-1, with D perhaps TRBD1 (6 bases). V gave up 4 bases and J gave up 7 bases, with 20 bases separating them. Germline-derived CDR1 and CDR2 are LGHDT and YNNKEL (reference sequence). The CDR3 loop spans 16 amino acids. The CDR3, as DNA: TGTGCCAGCAGCCTCATGGCGGTAGGGGGATCAAATGAGCAGTTCTTC. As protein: CASSLMAVGGSNEQFF.

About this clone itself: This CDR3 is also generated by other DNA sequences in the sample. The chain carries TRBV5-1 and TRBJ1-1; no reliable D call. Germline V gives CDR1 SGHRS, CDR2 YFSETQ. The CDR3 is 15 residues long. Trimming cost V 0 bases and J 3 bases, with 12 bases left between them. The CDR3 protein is CASSLGRARDTEAFF. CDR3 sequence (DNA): TGCGCCAGCAGCTTGGGGAGGGCGCGGGACACTGAAGCTTTCTTT.

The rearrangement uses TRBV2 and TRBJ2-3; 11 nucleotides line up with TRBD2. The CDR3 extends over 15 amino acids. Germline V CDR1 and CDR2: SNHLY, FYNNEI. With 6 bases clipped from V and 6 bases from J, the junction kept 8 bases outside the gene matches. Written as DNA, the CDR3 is TGTGCCAGCAGGAATAGCGGGGGGGCCAGGGATACGCAGTATTTT. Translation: CASRNSGGARDTQYF.